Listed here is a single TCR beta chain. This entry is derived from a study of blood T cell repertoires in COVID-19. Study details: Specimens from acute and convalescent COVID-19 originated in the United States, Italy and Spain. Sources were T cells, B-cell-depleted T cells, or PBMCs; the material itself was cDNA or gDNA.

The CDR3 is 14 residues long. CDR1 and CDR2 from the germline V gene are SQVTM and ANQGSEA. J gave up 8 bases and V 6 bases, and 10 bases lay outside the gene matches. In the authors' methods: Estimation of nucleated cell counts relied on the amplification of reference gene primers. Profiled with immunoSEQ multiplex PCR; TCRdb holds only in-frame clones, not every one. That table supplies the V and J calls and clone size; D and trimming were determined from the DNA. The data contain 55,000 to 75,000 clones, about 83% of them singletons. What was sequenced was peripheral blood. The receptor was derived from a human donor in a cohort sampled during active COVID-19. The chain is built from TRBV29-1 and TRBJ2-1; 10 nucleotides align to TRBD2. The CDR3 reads CSVRRSGGTDEQFF. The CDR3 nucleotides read TGCAGCGTGCGACGTAGCGGGGGGACCGATGAGCAGTTCTTC.